Below, 24 T cell receptor beta chains from the same sample are listed, as sequenced in a study of shared clonotypes between healthy human individuals. Libraries were prepared by immunoSEQ multiplex PCR; TCRdb keeps only in-frame clonotypes and omits some of them. The data show 2 million or so clones, about 95% seen once. Positive CCR7 selection of CD45RO-negative cells yielded the naive CD8 cells, and terminally differentiated effector memory CD45RA+ cells were excluded. Sample: naive CD8+ T cells sorted from blood. These receptors were taken from a man between 18 and 35 years old in good health.

Details on this clone: The same CDR3 can be traced to other DNA sequences in this sample. This chain joins TRBV9 and TRBJ2-7, with 8 bases matching TRBD1. The J segment lost 3 bases and the V segment lost 0 bases, leaving 2 bases of the junction unmatched. The CDR3 extends over 14 amino acids. The V gene's germline CDR1 is SGDLS and CDR2 YYNGEE. The CDR3 sequence is CASSVGTGLYEQYF. As DNA, the CDR3 is TGTGCCAGCAGCGTAGGGACAGGGCTCTACGAGCAGTACTTC.

The rearrangement uses TRBV14 and TRBJ2-7; 8 bases line up with TRBD1. The CDR3 covers 15 residues. V was pared by 4 bases and J by 5 bases, with 10 bases of the junction left unmatched. CDR1 and CDR2 (germline): SGHDN, FVKESK. CDR3 region: CASSLGQGAIHEQYF. Here the CDR3 DNA reads TGTGCCAGCAGCCTGGGGCAGGGGGCCATACACGAGCAGTACTTC.

The chain employs TRBV4-3 and TRBJ2-1; tentative D call: TRBD1 (6 bases). CDR3 length: 14 residues. Germline V gives CDR1 LGHNA, CDR2 YSLEER. The ends were cut back, 4 bases at V and 5 bases at J, with 12 bases in the middle. CDR3 nucleotides: TGCGCCAGCAGCCGGGACACCCAGAACAATGAGCAGTTCTTC. Its protein is CASSRDTQNNEQFF.

Comment on this clone: At the DNA level, this CDR3 is encoded by other sequences in the same sample as well. The chain couples TRBV6-5 to TRBJ1-6; a weak D match, TRBD1 (6 bases). Per germline, CDR1 MNHEY and CDR2 SVGAGI. The CDR3 covers 13 residues. Trimming cost V 2 bases and J 10 bases, with 9 bases left between them. The CDR3 protein is CASSYGGGSPLHF. The DNA of the CDR3 is TGTGCCAGCAGTTACGGCGGGGGCTCACCCCTCCACTTT.

This clone was detected a few times. V usage is TRBV25-1 and J usage is TRBJ1-6, with D perhaps matching TRBD1 (6 bases). V was clipped by 1 base and J by 9 bases, with 16 bases between them. The CDR3 spans 16 residues. The germline V gene encodes CDR1 MGHDK and CDR2 SYGVNS. CDR3 in DNA: TGTGCCAGCAGTGAATTGGGGGGCAGGGATGCTTCACCCCTCCACTTT. Its translation is CASSELGGRDASPLHF.

Note on this clone: In the same sample, other DNA sequences code for this CDR3. The chain carries TRBV28 and TRBJ1-2, with D perhaps TRBD1 (5 bases). V gave up 5 bases and J gave up 4 bases, with 8 bases separating them. The CDR3 length is 12 residues. Germline V CDR1 and CDR2: MDHEN, SYDVKM. The CDR3 loop reads CASSPRAYGYTF. In DNA form, the CDR3 reads TGTGCCAGCAGTCCCAGGGCCTATGGCTACACCTTC.

As to this clone: This sample also contains other DNA sequences that code for the same CDR3. This sequence joins TRBV27 and TRBJ2-7; tentatively, D is TRBD1 (5 bases). There are 14 residues in the CDR3. The germline CDR1 and CDR2 sequences are MNHEY and SMNVEV (reference sequence). Trimming shortened V by 3 bases and J by 0 bases, and 9 bases separated the two germline ends. CDR3 protein: CASSFSGASYEQYF. The DNA for the CDR3 is TGTGCCAGCAGTTTTAGTGGGGCCTCCTACGAGCAGTACTTC.

J is TRBJ1-2 and V is TRBV5-1; D is perhaps TRBD1 (5 bases). The ends were cut back, 4 bases at V and 2 bases at J, with 9 bases in the middle. Germline loops: CDR1 SGHRS, CDR2 YFSETQ. CDR3 length: 13 amino acids. CDR3 DNA: TGCGCCAGCAGCCCCGGGGGAAACTATGGCTACACCTTC. Amino acids: CASSPGGNYGYTF.

The chain recombines TRBV2 with TRBJ2-5; the match to TRBD1 covers 9 bases. The germline V gene has CDR1 SNHLY and CDR2 FYNNEI. The CDR3 is made up of 14 amino acids. J lost 2 bases, V lost 6 bases, and 4 bases had no gene match. Here the CDR3 DNA reads TGTGCCAGCAGCACGGGACAGGGTCAAGAGACCCAGTACTTC. Encoded protein: CASSTGQGQETQYF. The full variable domain, with the rest looked up from reference TRBV2 and TRBJ2-5, is EPEVTQTPSHQVTQMGQEVILRCVPISNHLYFYWYRQILGQKVEFLVSFYNNEISEKSEIFDDQFSVERPDGSNFTLKIRSTKLEDSAMYFCASSTGQGQETQYFGPGTRLLVL.

V gene TRBV29-1 combines with J gene TRBJ2-1; possible D gene TRBD1, 7 bases. Trimming stripped 7 bases from V and 8 bases from J, with 21 bases between. The germline V gene encodes CDR1 SQVTM and CDR2 ANQGSEA. The CDR3 loop spans 14 amino acids. The CDR3 DNA sequence: TGCAGCGCCAAGGGGGCGGGGAGAACCGATGAGCAGTTCTTC. Its translation is CSAKGAGRTDEQFF.

The rearrangement joins TRBV9 to TRBJ2-7; no definite D call. The germline V and J ends were trimmed by 0 bases and 2 bases, with 9 bases remaining between them. Germline CDR1 SGDLS, CDR2 YYNGEE. CDR3 size: 14 residues. The CDR3 coding sequence is TGTGCCAGCAGCGTAGGTAGCCCGACCTACGAGCAGTACTTC. The encoded protein is CASSVGSPTYEQYF.

The V and J genes are TRBV4-3 and TRBJ2-1; possibly TRBD1 or TRBD2 for D (5 bases each). The CDR3 spans 16 residues. With 1 base removed from V and 2 bases from J, the gap between germline ends came to 12 bases. The germline V gene has CDR1 LGHNA and CDR2 YSLEER. CDR3 nucleotide sequence: TGCGCCAGCAGCCAAGGGGACGGGTATCCCTACAATGAGCAGTTCTTC. Residues: CASSQGDGYPYNEQFF.

This clone was picked up one time. The chain combines TRBV25-1 with TRBJ2-7; weak D call: TRBD1 (6 bases). Looked up from germline, CDR1 is MGHDK and CDR2 is SYGVNS. The CDR3 is 14 residues long. With 4 bases removed from V and 5 bases from J, the gap between germline ends came to 15 bases. The CDR3 protein is CASSAPGESDEQYF. The CDR3 DNA reads TGTGCCAGCAGTGCTCCAGGGGAGTCCGACGAGCAGTACTTC.

V usage is TRBV9 and J usage is TRBJ1-6; D gene uncertain. From germline, CDR1 is SGDLS and CDR2 YYNGEE. This CDR3 has 15 amino acids. V lost 4 bases and J lost 9, with 17 bases in between. In nucleotides, the CDR3 is TGTGCCAGCAGCCCCGGGTCCCTACTAGGTTCACCCCTCCACTTT. Amino acids: CASSPGSLLGSPLHF.

A remark on this clone: Other DNA sequences in this specimen translate into the identical CDR3. The chain has TRBV7-9 and TRBJ2-5; 15 nucleotides line up with TRBD2. The CDR3 spans 16 residues. Germline-derived CDR1 and CDR2 are SEHNR and FQNEAQ (reference sequence). V shed 4 bases, J shed 2 bases, and the junction held 2 bases outside the gene matches. The CDR3, as DNA: TGTGCCAGCAGCTCCGGACTAGCGGGGGGGCAAGAGACCCAGTACTTC. Protein: CASSSGLAGGQETQYF.

This clone was recorded only once. The chain carries TRBV5-1 and TRBJ2-7, with D perhaps assigned TRBD1 or TRBD2 (5 bases each). The CDR3 loop spans 14 amino acids. Germline V gives CDR1 SGHRS, CDR2 YFSETQ. The V end was cut by 3 bases, the J end by 3 bases, with 13 bases between. The DNA for the CDR3 is TGCGCCAGCAGCTATCCGGGACCTGACTACGAGCAGTACTTC. Amino acids: CASSYPGPDYEQYF.

The CDR3 reads CASEGQVYGYTF. In nucleotides, the CDR3 is TGTGCCAGCGAAGGACAGGTCTATGGCTACACCTTC. The rearrangement joins TRBV2 to TRBJ1-2; TRBD1 agrees at 7 bases. Unmatched junction bases numbered 4, after V lost 8 bases and J lost 4 bases. The CDR3 totals 12 residues. The germline CDR1 and CDR2 sequences are SNHLY and FYNNEI.

The chain is built from TRBV5-1 and TRBJ2-5, with 7 nucleotides matching TRBD2. V was pared by 1 base and J by 1 base, with 7 bases of the junction left unmatched. Germline V gene lookup returns CDR1 SGHRS and CDR2 YFSETQ. This CDR3 is built from 16 residues. Here the CDR3 DNA reads TGCGCCAGCAGCTTGTACGCGGGGGTCCTCCAAGAGACCCAGTACTTC. Its translation: CASSLYAGVLQETQYF.

This rearrangement joins TRBV11-2 to TRBJ2-6; 9 bases map to TRBD1. CDR3 size: 14 residues. Germline V gene sequence: CDR1 SGHAT, CDR2 FQNNGV. The J segment lost 13 bases and the V segment lost 5 bases, leaving 9 bases of the junction unmatched. The CDR3 DNA reads TGTGCCAGCAGCCCCAGGACAGGGGTTGAAGTCCTGACTTTC. The encoded protein is CASSPRTGVEVLTF.

For the CDR3, the DNA is TGTGCCAGCAGCTTGGGTCTAGCGGGAGTCGAGACCGGGGAGCTGTTTTTT. Translation gives CASSLGLAGVETGELFF. This chain joins TRBV5-6 and TRBJ2-2; 10 bases agree with TRBD2. CDR1 and CDR2 from the germline V gene are SGHDT and YYEEEE. J lost 5 bases, V lost 0 bases, and 7 bases had no gene match. This CDR3 has 17 amino acids.

Concerning this clone: Other DNA sequences of this sample code for an identical CDR3. As DNA, the CDR3 is TGTGCCAGCAGTTTACAGGAGAGCTCCTACGAGCAGTACTTC. Its protein is CASSLQESSYEQYF. The V and J genes are TRBV27 and TRBJ2-7; unclear D gene. The CDR3 sequence is 14 residues long. Looked up from germline, CDR1 is MNHEY and CDR2 is SMNVEV (reference sequence). V was shortened by 2 bases and J by 0 bases, with 8 bases between the two germline ends.

V usage is TRBV21-1 and J usage is TRBJ2-4; TRBD2 reflects the table's D call only, with no check against the DNA. TRBV21-1 is classified as a pseudogene. The CDR3 extends over 18 amino acids. As DNA, the CDR3 is TGTGCCAGCAGCAAAAGTCTCCAGCGGGAGGGAGCCAAAAACATTCAGTACTTC. It translates to CASSKSLQREGAKNIQYF.

The V call is TRBV4-1, the J call TRBJ2-5, with 8 bases that match TRBD1. The J segment lost 3 bases and the V segment lost 0 bases, leaving 3 bases of the junction unmatched. Germline-derived CDR1 and CDR2 are MGHRA and YSYEKL. The CDR3 spans 15 residues. Written as DNA, the CDR3 is TGCGCCAGCAGCCAAGAGGACAGGGATAAAGAGACCCAGTACTTC. Its translation is CASSQEDRDKETQYF.

V and J are TRBV5-4 and TRBJ2-3; tentatively, D is TRBD1 or TRBD2 (6 bases each). CDR3 length equals 14 residues. Germline CDR1 and CDR2: SGHNT and YYREEE (reference sequence). V gave up 1 base and J gave up 4 bases, with 10 bases separating them. This CDR3 reads CASSLYGGPDTQYF. CDR3 bases: TGTGCCAGCAGCTTGTACGGGGGCCCAGATACGCAGTATTTT.